The 22 T cell receptor beta chains below were found in one sample sequenced in a study of blood T cell repertoires in COVID-19. This table comes from immunoSEQ multiplex PCR, and its TCRdb copy is limited to in-frame clones, with some not included. Here the sample spans under 300,000 clones, around 86% being singletons. The source material was peripheral blood. These receptors were obtained from a woman in her 30s with active or convalescent COVID-19.

The chain combines TRBV4-3 with TRBJ1-4, with D perhaps matching TRBD1 (6 bases). The CDR3 is made up of 16 amino acids. Germline V gives CDR1 LGHNA, CDR2 YSLEER. V was pared by 2 bases and J by 8 bases, with 18 bases between. CDR3 amino acids: CASSQYGTRQDEKLFF. As DNA, the CDR3 is TGCGCCAGCAGCCAATATGGGACAAGGCAGGACGAAAAACTGTTTTTT.

The chain has TRBV4-1 and TRBJ1-4; D might be TRBD1 (6 bases). Trimming removed 1 base at V and 8 bases at J, with 14 bases between. Germline V CDR1 and CDR2: MGHRA, YSYEKL. The CDR3 spans 15 residues. Here the CDR3 reads CASSQVQGFGEKLFF. The CDR3 DNA reads TGCGCCAGCAGCCAAGTACAGGGTTTTGGAGAAAAACTGTTTTTT.

The chain recombines TRBV9 with TRBJ1-4; 12 nucleotides align to TRBD1. J gave up 8 bases and V 2 bases, and 7 bases lay outside the gene matches. This CDR3 spans 16 amino acids. Germline CDR1 is SGDLS and CDR2 is YYNGEE. This CDR3 reads CASSVGTGGFGEKLFF. DNA for the CDR3: TGTGCCAGCAGCGTGGGGACAGGGGGCTTTGGGGAAAAACTGTTTTTT. Supplemented by reference TRBV9 and TRBJ1-4, the full variable domain reads DSGVTQTPKHLITATGQRVTLRCSPRSGDLSVYWYQQSLDQGLQFLIQYYNGEERAKGNILERFSAQQFPDLHSELNLSSLELGDSALYFCASSVGTGGFGEKLFFGSGTQLSVL.

This rearrangement joins TRBV18 to TRBJ1-2; 7 bases are shared with TRBD1. Germline V gene lookup returns CDR1 KGHSH and CDR2 LQKENI. J was trimmed by 5 bases and V by 6 bases; bases with no gene match: 9. CDR3 length: 14 residues. The CDR3 loop is CASSSGTARYGYTF. The CDR3 bases are TGTGCCAGCTCGTCTGGGACAGCCAGATATGGCTACACCTTC.

V is TRBV30 and J is TRBJ2-7; 7 positions agree with TRBD1. CDR3 length equals 11 residues. Germline V gene sequence: CDR1 GTSNPN, CDR2 SVGIG (reference sequence). V shed 8 bases, J shed 6 bases, and the junction held 7 bases outside the gene matches. CDR3 loop: CAGYYRGEQYF. Written as DNA, the CDR3 is TGTGCCGGGTACTACAGGGGCGAGCAGTACTTC. The entire variable domain, with the rest obtained from reference TRBV30 and TRBJ2-7, is as follows: SQTIHQWPATLVQPVGSPLSLECTVEGTSNPNLYWYRQAAGRGLQLLFYSVGIGQISSEVPQNLSASRPQDRQFILSSKKLLLSDSGFYLCAGYYRGEQYFGPGTRLTVT.

This clone was detected once. This chain joins TRBV6-2 or TRBV6-3 and TRBJ2-1; no reliable D call. CDR1 and CDR2 (germline): MNHEY, SVGEGT. Deletions cut 2 bases from V and 10 bases from J, with 24 bases between. The CDR3 runs to 17 residues. The CDR3 DNA is TGTGCCAGCAGTTACAGAGTCTCCGGGTTGGTCAATGTCGAGCAGTTCTTC. Translating it yields CASSYRVSGLVNVEQFF.

V usage is TRBV6-2 or TRBV6-3 and J usage is TRBJ2-3; the D gene is possibly TRBD2 (6 bases). The V end was cut by 0 bases, the J end by 2 bases, with 12 bases between. The CDR3 is 16 residues long. Germline assignment: CDR1 MNHEY and CDR2 SVGEGT. In DNA, the CDR3 is TGTGCCAGCAGTTACTCGTCGCGGGGAGCCACAGATACGCAGTATTTT. Protein sequence: CASSYSSRGATDTQYF.

The rearrangement joins TRBV7-3 to TRBJ2-5, with 7 positions matching TRBD2. The length of the CDR3 is 13 residues. The germline gives CDR1 SGHTA, CDR2 FQGTGA. V trimming: 8 bases; J trimming: 1 base; junction bases outside the gene matches: 4. In DNA, the CDR3 is TGTGCCAGCGGGACGGGGGGCCAAGAGACCCAGTACTTC. The encoded protein is CASGTGGQETQYF.

The CDR3 region has the DNA TGTGCCAGCAGTACCCCTCTAGGCCCGAAAGAGACCCAGTACTTC. Translating gives CASSTPLGPKETQYF. This chain uses TRBV6-5 with TRBJ2-5; D gene uncertain. V lost 5 bases and J lost 3, with 16 bases in between. The CDR3 length is 15 residues. Germline loops: CDR1 MNHEY, CDR2 SVGAGI.

J is TRBJ1-1 and V is TRBV15; D perhaps matches TRBD1 (5 bases). CDR1 and CDR2 (germline): LNHNV, YYDKDF (reference sequence). V was clipped by 2 bases and J by 7 bases, with 17 bases between them. CDR3 size: 15 residues. CDR3 in amino acids: CATSRHSIDSVEAFF. Here the CDR3 DNA reads TGTGCCACCAGCAGACACTCTATTGACAGCGTTGAAGCTTTCTTT.

This clone was observed once. The V call is TRBV7-2, the J call TRBJ1-2; D is unclear. V was pared by 5 bases and J by 6 bases, with 10 bases between. The CDR3 totals 12 residues. CDR1 and CDR2 from the germline V gene are SGHTA and FQGNSA. The CDR3: CASSLRIDGYTF. In DNA, the CDR3 is TGTGCCAGCAGCCTCAGGATAGATGGCTACACCTTC.

This chain connects TRBV20-1 to TRBJ1-3; D is perhaps TRBD1 (6 bases). The V end lost 3 bases, the J end lost 2 bases, and 11 bases lay between the germline ends. Per germline, CDR1 DFQATT and CDR2 SNEGSKA (reference sequence). CDR3 length: 14 residues. In DNA form, the CDR3 reads TGCAGTGCTAGTAACAGGGACCCTGGAAACACCATATATTTT. Amino acid sequence: CSASNRDPGNTIYF.

V usage is TRBV20-1 and J usage is TRBJ2-3, with 12 bases that match TRBD2. This CDR3 is 16 amino acids long. V was clipped by 3 bases and J by 2 bases; unmatched bases: 6. Germline V gene data show CDR1 as DFQATT and CDR2 as SNEGSKA (reference sequence). The CDR3 nucleotides read TGCAGTGCTAGTACGGGACTAGCGGGCTACACAGATACGCAGTATTTT. This encodes CSASTGLAGYTDTQYF.

The CDR3 DNA reads as TGTGCCTGGAGTGTAGACTCAGACTTTTCACCCCTCCACTTT. This encodes CAWSVDSDFSPLHF. The chain recombines TRBV30 with TRBJ1-6; D gene ambiguous. This CDR3 comprises 14 residues. Germline V CDR1 and CDR2: GTSNPN, SVGIG (reference sequence). V shed 0 bases and J shed 9 bases, with 12 bases lying between them.

This clone was picked up a small number of times. CDR3 nucleotides: TGTGCCAGCAGCCTTCAACAGGTAGGGTCCTACGAGCAGTACTTC. Amino acids: CASSLQQVGSYEQYF. The V and J genes are TRBV5-4 and TRBJ2-7; a weak D match, TRBD1 (5 bases). Trimming stripped 4 bases from V and 1 base from J, with 15 bases between. Germline lookup yields CDR1 SGHNT and CDR2 YYREEE (reference sequence). This CDR3 spans 15 amino acids.

The V call is TRBV9, the J call TRBJ2-7; D is ambiguous. Germline V gene lookup returns CDR1 SGDLS and CDR2 YYNGEE. V lost 0 bases and J lost 2, with 12 bases in between. CDR3 length: 15 residues. The CDR3 DNA reads TGTGCCAGCAGCGTAGTCTCCAGTCAAACCTACGAGCAGTACTTC. Translation: CASSVVSSQTYEQYF.

The V and J genes are TRBV7-9 and TRBJ1-1, with 12 bases lining up with TRBD1. This CDR3 spans 14 amino acids. V lost 5 bases, J lost 5 bases, and 3 bases stayed unmatched. In germline, CDR1 is SEHNR, CDR2 FQNEAQ (reference sequence). The CDR3: CASSLGQGATEAFF. The CDR3 nucleotides are TGTGCCAGCAGCCTGGGACAGGGGGCGACTGAAGCTTTCTTT.

This clone was picked up many times. The chain is built from TRBV30 and TRBJ2-2, with 9 bases that match TRBD1. Losses at the gene ends were 4 bases for V and 3 bases for J; bases not matched to a gene: 6. CDR3 length: 15 amino acids. Germline CDR1 and CDR2: GTSNPN and SVGIG (reference sequence). The CDR3 region is CAWTRRDRDTGELFF. The CDR3 DNA follows: TGTGCCTGGACACGGCGGGACAGGGACACCGGGGAGCTGTTTTTT.

V gene TRBV19 combines with J gene TRBJ1-1; D unclear. V shed 1 base and J shed 0 bases, with 6 bases lying between them. CDR1 is LNHDA and CDR2 is SQIVND in the germline V gene (reference sequence). This CDR3 is built from 14 residues. The CDR3, as DNA: TGTGCCAGTAGTATAGGAGTTATGAACACTGAAGCTTTCTTT. This sequence encodes CASSIGVMNTEAFF.

CDR3 loop: CASSRGDEQFF. As DNA, the CDR3 is TGTGCCAGCAGCCGAGGTGATGAGCAGTTCTTC. The chain employs TRBV6-5 and TRBJ2-1; D is ambiguous. The CDR3 runs 11 residues. Trimming removed 6 bases at V and 8 bases at J, with 8 bases between. Germline values: CDR1 MNHEY, CDR2 SVGAGI.

The V and J genes are TRBV6-4 and TRBJ1-2; D ambiguous. There are 14 residues in the CDR3. V lost 3 bases, J lost 1 base, and 9 bases lay in between. Germline CDR1 MRHNA, CDR2 SNTAGT. CDR3 amino acids: CASSDGSRNYGYTF. The CDR3 DNA is TGTGCCAGCAGTGATGGCTCCCGTAACTATGGCTACACCTTC.

The chain joins TRBV27 to TRBJ1-5; D gene uncertain. V was pared by 0 bases and J by 2 bases, with 5 bases between. This CDR3 is 14 amino acids long. Germline values: CDR1 MNHEY, CDR2 SMNVEV (reference sequence). CDR3 protein: CASSLSLGNQPQHF. The CDR3, as DNA: TGTGCCAGCAGTTTATCACTGGGCAATCAGCCCCAGCATTTT.